Below are 11 T cell receptor beta chains sequenced from a single sample in a study of shared clonotypes between healthy human individuals. The repertoire was sequenced with immunoSEQ multiplex PCR; TCRdb's copy has only in-frame clones and lacks some. The sample lists approximately 2.5 million clones; over 85% were seen once. Sequenced material: naive CD4+ T cells sorted from blood. Described subset: CD45RA+ positively selected. The receptors originated from a man aged 18 to 30 in good health.

The rearrangement uses TRBV6-1 and TRBJ2-7; D uncertain. The CDR3 is made up of 11 amino acids. Germline CDR1 and CDR2: MNHNS and SASEGT. With 7 bases removed from V and 4 bases from J, the gap between germline ends came to 8 bases. The CDR3 loop is CASKLGYEQYF. In DNA, the CDR3 is TGTGCCAGCAAACTCGGATACGAGCAGTACTTC.

The chain uses TRBV5-4 and TRBJ1-6, with 9 bases aligning to TRBD1. J was trimmed by 5 bases and V by 4 bases; bases with no gene match: 7. CDR3 size: 16 residues. The germline V gene has CDR1 SGHNT and CDR2 YYREEE (reference sequence). The CDR3 nucleotides are TGTGCCAGCAGCGCACAGGGGGCGCTGGATAATTCACCCCTCCACTTT. Its translation: CASSAQGALDNSPLHF.

This chain links TRBV2 with TRBJ2-3, with unresolved D. The germline V gene has CDR1 SNHLY and CDR2 FYNNEI. The V end was cut by 3 bases, the J end by 4 bases, with 8 bases between. This CDR3 comprises 13 residues. In nucleotides, the CDR3 is TGTGCCAGCAGTGACAGGTTCCCAGATACGCAGTATTTT. Translation: CASSDRFPDTQYF.

The chain is built from TRBV6-5 and TRBJ2-7; perhaps TRBD1 as D (6 bases). The CDR3 has 16 amino acids. CDR1 and CDR2 (germline): MNHEY, SVGAGI. The V gene lost 0 bases and the J gene lost 2 bases, with 14 bases spanning the gap. DNA for the CDR3: TGTGCCAGCAGTTACTCGACCCTCAGACAGGCCTACGAGCAGTACTTC. This sequence encodes CASSYSTLRQAYEQYF.

Remarks on this clone: The same CDR3 can be traced to other DNA sequences in this sample. The V gene is TRBV6-5, the J gene TRBJ1-1, with 7 bases matching TRBD1. Germline V gene data show CDR1 as MNHEY and CDR2 as SVGAGI. The CDR3 loop spans 14 amino acids. V shed 6 bases, J shed 1 base, and the junction held 5 bases outside the gene matches. CDR3 DNA: TGTGCCAGCAGGGCCGGGACAGCGAACACTGAAGCTTTCTTT. This codes for CASRAGTANTEAFF.

The chain uses TRBV15 and TRBJ2-6; possibly TRBD1 or TRBD2 for D (5 bases each). Germline lookup yields CDR1 LNHNV and CDR2 YYDKDF (reference sequence). There are 15 residues in the CDR3. V was pared by 6 bases and J by 4 bases, with 13 bases between. CDR3 loop: CATSTQGAGANVLTF. The CDR3 region has the DNA TGTGCCACCAGTACCCAGGGAGCCGGGGCCAACGTCCTGACTTTC.

CDR3 bases: TGTGCCAGCAGCCCCCGAAAGGGGCCTCCCTACGAGCAGTACTTC. Translated, it gives CASSPRKGPPYEQYF. V gene TRBV7-9 combines with J gene TRBJ2-7, with a tentative D call TRBD1 (5 bases). The CDR3 runs to 15 residues. The ends were cut back, 5 bases at V and 2 bases at J, with 16 bases in the middle. Looked up from germline, CDR1 is SEHNR and CDR2 is FQNEAQ (reference sequence). The variable domain in full, completed from reference TRBV7-9 and TRBJ2-7, reads DTGVSQNPRHKITKRGQNVTFRCDPISEHNRLYWYRQTLGQGPEFLTYFQNEAQLEKSRLLSDRFSAERPKGSFSTLEIQRTEQGDSAMYLCASSPRKGPPYEQYFGPGTRLTVT.

The gene calls are TRBV25-1 and TRBJ2-7; the match to TRBD1 covers 9 bases. Germline V lookup: CDR1 MGHDK, CDR2 SYGVNS. There are 16 residues in the CDR3. Germline trimming cut 4 bases from V and 5 bases from J; bases unmatched to any gene: 12. The CDR3 bases are TGTGCCAGCAGTGGCTGGACCGGGACAGGGAAAAACGAGCAGTACTTC. This gives the protein CASSGWTGTGKNEQYF.

V gene TRBV10-3 combines with J gene TRBJ1-5, with D possibly being TRBD1 (6 bases). The V end was cut by 4 bases, the J end by 6 bases, with 10 bases between. The CDR3 loop spans 13 amino acids. The germline gives CDR1 ENHRY, CDR2 SYGVKD. The CDR3 nucleotides read TGTGCCATCAGTGGACAGGAGGGTCAGCCCCAGCATTTT. It translates to CAISGQEGQPQHF.

CDR3 loop: CASSKGDIRGSSYNSPLHF. The CDR3 DNA reads as TGTGCCAGCAGCAAAGGGGACATAAGGGGCAGCTCCTATAATTCACCCCTCCACTTT. The chain joins TRBV21-1 to TRBJ1-6; TRBD1, the table's D call, was not compared with the DNA. TRBV21-1 is recorded as a pseudogene. This CDR3 is built from 19 residues.

The V gene is TRBV5-4, the J gene TRBJ1-4, with D perhaps TRBD1 (6 bases). CDR1 is SGHNT and CDR2 is YYREEE in the germline V gene (reference sequence). Trimming shortened V by 0 bases and J by 8 bases, and 14 bases separated the two germline ends. CDR3 length equals 15 residues. The CDR3 DNA reads TGTGCCAGCAGCTTGGAAGGGGGATTAGGAGAAAAACTGTTTTTT. Its protein product is CASSLEGGLGEKLFF.